Below, 26 T cell receptor beta chains from the same sample are listed, as sequenced in a study of T cells after yellow fever vaccination. TCRdb called the 5' RACE reads again in MiXCR, with one record for every CDR3 protein. The sample has some 110,000 distinct CDR3 sequences, roughly 6.7% seen once. The sample consisted of CD4+ T cells sorted from PBMCs, taken 10 to 11 days after the first yellow fever vaccination. These receptors all stem from a man aged 18 to 30 who received the YFV17D yellow fever vaccine.

Many counts were recorded for this clonotype. The genes are TRBV7-2 and TRBJ1-5; no clear D. V was cut by 2 bases and J by 5 bases, with 10 bases left in between. This CDR3 has 14 residues. Germline V lookup: CDR1 SGHTA, CDR2 FQGNSA. In DNA, the CDR3 is TGTGCCAGCAGCTTAAGTTCCGTTGATCAGCCCCAGCATTTT. Protein product: CASSLSSVDQPQHF. Full variable domain (missing parts from reference TRBV7-2 and TRBJ1-5): GAGVSQSPSNKVTEKGKDVELRCDPISGHTALYWYRQSLGQGLEFLIYFQGNSAPDKSGLPSDRFSAERTGGSVSTLTIQRTQQEDSAVYLCASSLSSVDQPQHFGDGTRLSIL.

This clonotype was recorded many times. The chain links TRBV11-2 to TRBJ2-3, with D perhaps being TRBD1 or TRBD2 (5 bases each). The V end was cut by 1 base, the J end by 5 bases, with 16 bases between. Germline lookup yields CDR1 SGHAT and CDR2 FQNNGV. CDR3 size: 16 residues. The CDR3 region is CASSLVLGQGEDTQYF. In DNA, the CDR3 is TGTGCCAGCAGCTTAGTCCTGGGGCAGGGAGAAGATACGCAGTATTTT.

This clonotype was observed many times. J is TRBJ1-4 and V is TRBV12-3 or TRBV12-4; D is perhaps TRBD1 (6 bases). The CDR3 has 15 amino acids. V was pared by 6 bases and J by 8 bases, with 19 bases between. The chain's CDR3 is CASRAAGQGWEKLFF. For the CDR3, the DNA is TGTGCCAGCAGAGCCGCGGGGCAGGGGTGGGAAAAACTGTTTTTT.

The table lists this clonotype with many counts. V and J are TRBV3-1 and TRBJ2-3; no clear D. V gave up 3 bases and J gave up 0 bases, with 1 base separating them. Germline V CDR1 and CDR2: LGHDT, YNNKEL (reference sequence). CDR3 length: 12 residues. The CDR3 DNA follows: TGTGCCAGCAGCCAGAGCACAGATACGCAGTATTTT. Translation: CASSQSTDTQYF.

This clonotype has a handful of counts. J is TRBJ1-2 and V is TRBV7-8; a possible D gene is TRBD1 (5 bases). In germline, CDR1 is SGHVS, CDR2 FQNEAQ. The CDR3 is made up of 14 amino acids. V shed 1 base and J shed 3 bases, with 9 bases lying between them. The CDR3: CASSLVDRDYGYTF. The CDR3 nucleotides are TGTGCCAGCAGCTTAGTCGACAGAGACTATGGCTACACCTTC.

There are many counts of this clonotype. This rearrangement joins TRBV7-3 to TRBJ2-5; 15 bases line up with TRBD2. The CDR3 is 16 amino acids. The V segment lost 4 bases and the J segment 5 bases; nucleotides outside the gene matches: 5. Germline V lookup: CDR1 SGHTA, CDR2 FQGTGA. The CDR3 DNA is TGTGCCAGCAGCTCCGGACTAGCGGGGGGGAGGGAGACCCAGTACTTC. It encodes CASSSGLAGGRETQYF.

This clonotype has at least ten counts. This rearrangement joins TRBV5-1 to TRBJ2-1; 7 bases are shared with TRBD1. Germline CDR1 SGHRS, CDR2 YFSETQ. The CDR3 runs to 15 residues. Unmatched junction bases numbered 7, after V lost 0 bases and J lost 7 bases. The CDR3 sequence: CASSLVGTVENEQFF. The CDR3 DNA sequence: TGCGCCAGCAGCTTGGTGGGGACAGTGGAGAATGAGCAGTTCTTC.

This clonotype was seen repeatedly, ten times or more. The rearrangement joins TRBV28 to TRBJ2-5; D possibly corresponds to TRBD2 (5 bases). CDR1 and CDR2 (germline): MDHEN, SYDVKM. The CDR3 extends over 12 amino acids. The V end lost 6 bases, the J end lost 3 bases, and 8 bases lay between the germline ends. CDR3: CASRDFKETQYF. The CDR3 region has the DNA TGTGCCAGCAGGGACTTTAAAGAGACCCAGTACTTC.

This clonotype was seen ten or more times. The gene calls are TRBV7-8 and TRBJ2-7; TRBD1 matches at 7 bases. This CDR3 is built from 15 residues. V lost 5 bases to trimming and J lost 2 bases; unmatched junction nucleotides: 9. Germline V gene sequence: CDR1 SGHVS, CDR2 FQNEAQ. CDR3 amino acids: CASSPPHRGTYEQYV. DNA for the CDR3: TGTGCCAGCAGCCCCCCCCACAGGGGCACCTACGAGCAGTACGTC.

At least ten counts were recorded for this clonotype. The chain combines TRBV27 with TRBJ1-4; D is ambiguous. Trimming removed 8 bases from V and 8 bases from J, with 18 bases in between. This CDR3 is built from 14 residues. Germline CDR1 and CDR2: MNHEY and SMNVEV (reference sequence). The CDR3 reads CASADKTVWEKLFF. CDR3 nucleotides: TGTGCCAGCGCCGACAAGACGGTTTGGGAAAAACTGTTTTTT.

This clonotype came up many times. This chain joins TRBV27 and TRBJ2-5, with D unclear. The CDR3 spans 16 residues. Germline lookup yields CDR1 MNHEY and CDR2 SMNVEV (reference sequence). The germline V and J ends were trimmed by 2 bases and 4 bases, with 17 bases remaining between them. Written as DNA, the CDR3 is TGTGCCAGCAGTTTAACTGGCGGATCCCCCCCAGAGACCCAGTACTTC. It translates to CASSLTGGSPPETQYF.

This clonotype turned up a few times. The chain carries TRBV30 and TRBJ2-5, with 10 bases matching TRBD1. V lost 3 bases to trimming and J lost 9 bases; unmatched junction nucleotides: 10. The CDR3 extends over 14 amino acids. Germline V CDR1 and CDR2: GTSNPN, SVGIG (reference sequence). The CDR3 region has the DNA TGTGCCTGGAGCCCTCCGGGACAGGGGTCGCCCCAGTACTTC. This gives the protein CAWSPPGQGSPQYF.

This clonotype was seen at least ten times. The V gene is TRBV18, the J gene TRBJ2-1; 10 bases agree with TRBD2. The V and J ends lost 4 bases and 2 bases, in that order; junction bases with no gene match: 2. This CDR3 region has 15 residues. Germline V gene sequence: CDR1 KGHSH, CDR2 LQKENI. This chain's CDR3 is CASSRTSGAYNEQFF. The DNA of the CDR3 is TGTGCCAGCTCACGAACTAGCGGGGCCTACAATGAGCAGTTCTTC.

This clonotype was recorded many times. The chain has TRBV5-1 and TRBJ2-2, with 12 bases matching TRBD2. Trimming took 3 bases from V and 4 from J; bases not matched to a gene: 7. CDR1 SGHRS and CDR2 YFSETQ come from the germline V gene. This CDR3 has 17 amino acids. This chain's CDR3 is CASSSYGLAGRTGELFF. DNA for the CDR3: TGCGCCAGCAGCTCCTATGGACTAGCGGGACGCACCGGGGAGCTGTTTTTT.

This clonotype has ten or more counts. This chain uses TRBV20-1 with TRBJ1-1; tentative D call: TRBD1 (5 bases). Germline CDR1 reads DFQATT; CDR2 reads SNEGSKA (reference sequence). Between the trimmed V and J ends, which lost 0 bases and 0 bases, there was a span of 5 bases. The CDR3 is 13 amino acids. This CDR3 is CSARDRVNTEAFF. DNA of the CDR3: TGCAGTGCTAGAGACAGGGTGAACACTGAAGCTTTCTTT.

This clonotype was detected many times. The V gene is TRBV3-1, the J gene TRBJ2-7; tentative D call: TRBD1 (6 bases). Trimming took off 1 base at V and 7 bases at J, with 20 bases between the two ends. This CDR3 comprises 16 residues. Germline values: CDR1 LGHDT, CDR2 YNNKEL (reference sequence). CDR3 residues: CASSQVRDTLPEEQYV. The CDR3 DNA follows: TGTGCCAGCAGCCAAGTAAGGGACACCCTACCGGAGGAGCAGTACGTC.

This clonotype was detected many times. The chain links TRBV5-1 to TRBJ2-5; TRBD2 matches 8 bases. Germline-derived CDR1 and CDR2 are SGHRS and YFSETQ. This CDR3 has 13 residues. The junction had 1 base not matched to a gene; V was cut back by 5 bases and J by 1 base. The CDR3 spells CASRAGAQETQYF. The CDR3 DNA follows: TGCGCCAGCAGAGCGGGGGCCCAAGAGACCCAGTACTTC.

In its sample, this clonotype was seen many times. This rearrangement joins TRBV4-2 to TRBJ1-5, with a tentative D call TRBD1 (5 bases). Trimming removed 3 bases at V and 0 bases at J, with 6 bases between. Germline CDR1 reads LGHNA; CDR2 reads YNFKEQ. The CDR3 has 14 amino acids. CDR3 amino acids: CASSHRDSNQPQHF. In DNA form, the CDR3 reads TGTGCCAGCAGCCACAGGGATAGCAATCAGCCCCAGCATTTT.

There are many counts of this clonotype. The chain joins TRBV12-3 or TRBV12-4 to TRBJ1-1, with 7 positions matching TRBD1. The length of the CDR3 is 15 residues. Trimming removed 3 bases from V and 3 bases from J; junction bases left unmatched: 7. The CDR3 nucleotides read TGTGCCAGCAGTTTCCCCGGCACAGGGGACACTGAAGCTTTCTTT. This sequence encodes CASSFPGTGDTEAFF.

This CDR3 reads CSVQATSGQYF. DNA for the CDR3: TGCAGCGTGCAGGCCACGTCGGGGCAGTACTTC. The chain is built from TRBV29-1 and TRBJ2-7; D call uncertain. The ends were cut back, 6 bases at V and 9 bases at J, with 15 bases in the middle. Germline CDR1 SQVTM, CDR2 ANQGSEA. The CDR3 sequence is 11 residues long.

This clonotype was observed many times. This chain joins TRBV18 and TRBJ1-2; the match to TRBD1 covers 7 bases. The CDR3 is 16 amino acids. Trimming at V came to 4 bases and at J to 5 bases, leaving 13 bases not matched to a gene. CDR1 is KGHSH and CDR2 is LQKENI in the germline V gene. The CDR3 spells CASSLAGGQNTYGYTF. The CDR3 DNA reads TGTGCCAGCTCACTAGCAGGGGGACAGAATACTTATGGCTACACCTTC.

This clonotype was picked up many times. CDR3 in amino acids: CASSSRDRGGEQYF. CDR3 bases: TGTGCCAGCAGTAGCCGCGACAGGGGGGGAGAGCAGTACTTC. The chain combines TRBV6-1 with TRBJ2-7; TRBD1 agrees at 9 bases. V was pared by 5 bases and J by 7 bases, with 9 bases of the junction left unmatched. The CDR3 is 14 residues long. Per germline, CDR1 MNHNS and CDR2 SASEGT.

This clonotype was found many times. J is TRBJ1-5 and V is TRBV6-1, with D unresolved. The CDR3 consists of 15 residues. Trimming pared 6 bases from V and 7 bases from J, leaving 19 bases between. Germline V gives CDR1 MNHNS, CDR2 SASEGT. The CDR3 reads CASRLVGNLRQPQHF. In DNA form, the CDR3 reads TGTGCCAGCAGGTTGGTTGGCAATCTGAGACAGCCCCAGCATTTT.

The sample holds many counts of this clonotype. The chain is built from TRBV7-2 and TRBJ2-1; no definite D call. Germline values: CDR1 SGHTA, CDR2 FQGNSA. The germline V and J ends were trimmed by 5 bases and 10 bases, with 12 bases remaining between them. CDR3 length equals 12 residues. CDR3 sequence (DNA): TGTGCCAGCAGCCCAGTTCGCGAAGAGCAGTTCTTC. Protein: CASSPVREEQFF.

This clonotype has a count of ten or more. The chain combines TRBV20-1 with TRBJ1-5, with D uncertain. With 1 base removed from V and 3 bases from J, the gap between germline ends came to 13 bases. CDR1 is DFQATT and CDR2 is SNEGSKA in the germline V gene (reference sequence). The CDR3 runs 15 residues. CDR3 nucleotide sequence: TGCAGTGCTAGAGGGAGTACAAATTACAATCAGCCCCAGCATTTT. This codes for CSARGSTNYNQPQHF.

This clonotype was counted at least ten times. CDR3 loop: CATRARSWDEQYV. DNA for the CDR3: TGTGCCACGCGTGCCAGGAGTTGGGACGAGCAGTACGTC. This sequence joins TRBV6-1 and TRBJ2-7; D is undetermined. The germline V gene has CDR1 MNHNS and CDR2 SASEGT. The CDR3 is made up of 13 amino acids. V was shortened by 10 bases and J by 5 bases, with 18 bases between the two germline ends.